A selection of T cell receptor beta chains follows, all from one sample in a study of blood T cell repertoires in COVID-19. Assay: immunoSEQ multiplex PCR; the TCRdb copy retains only in-frame clones and omits some. The table shows roughly 320,000 clones, with more than 75% occurring only once. Input material: PBMCs or T cells enriched from blood (not recorded which). The source of these receptors is a young man who had recovered from COVID-19. Each CDR3 is given with its conserved first and last residue. A D gene is named only where the DNA matches it firmly. Clone size is not always given. Where it is, it says once, few, many or a class for expanded clones.

len: 15; abundance: NA; j_gene: TRBJ2-3; v_gene: TRBV10-3; d_gene: TRBD2; CDR3nt: TGTGCCATCAGCCAATTAGCGGGGGGGGGAGATACGCAGTATTTT; CDR3aa: CAISQLAGGGDTQYF
len: 18; abundance: NA; j_gene: TRBJ2-2; v_gene: TRBV11-2; d_gene: TRBD2; CDR3nt: TGTGCCAGCAGCTTAGAACTAGCGGGGGGAATGGGTGCCGGGGAGCTGTTTTTT; CDR3aa: CASSLELAGGMGAGELFF
len: 14; abundance: NA; j_gene: TRBJ2-5; v_gene: TRBV10-2; d_gene: TRBD2; CDR3nt: TGCGCCAGCCGGGGGGGGTTGGTGGGAGAGACCCAGTACTTC; CDR3aa: CASRGGLVGETQYF
len: 11; abundance: NA; j_gene: TRBJ2-7; v_gene: TRBV27; d_gene: NA; CDR3nt: TGTGCCACATGGCAAGCCTACGAGCAGTACTTC; CDR3aa: CATWQAYEQYF
len: 13; abundance: NA; j_gene: TRBJ1-2; v_gene: TRBV7-9; d_gene: TRBD1; CDR3nt: TGTGCCAGCACCAACAGGGGAGACGGAGGCTACACCTTC; CDR3aa: CASTNRGDGGYTF
len: 13; abundance: NA; j_gene: TRBJ1-1; v_gene: TRBV29-1; d_gene: NA; CDR3nt: TGCAGCGTTGAAAGTCTCGGAGGAACTGAAGCTTTCTTT; CDR3aa: CSVESLGGTEAFF
len: 13; abundance: NA; j_gene: TRBJ1-1; v_gene: TRBV18; d_gene: NA; CDR3nt: TGTGCCAGCTCAGCCACAGGGAATAGTGAAGCTTTCTTT; CDR3aa: CASSATGNSEAFF
len: 16; abundance: NA; j_gene: TRBJ2-2; v_gene: TRBV24-1; d_gene: TRBD2; CDR3nt: TGTGCCACCAGTGACTCGGGGACTAGAAACACCGGGGAGCTGTTTTTT; CDR3aa: CATSDSGTRNTGELFF
len: 12; abundance: NA; j_gene: TRBJ2-4; v_gene: TRBV29-1; d_gene: TRBD1; CDR3nt: TGCAGCGTGGGACAGGGGGAGGGCATTCAGTACTTC; CDR3aa: CSVGQGEGIQYF
len: 18; abundance: NA; j_gene: TRBJ2-7; v_gene: TRBV4-2; d_gene: TRBD2; CDR3nt: TGTGCCAGCAGCCAAGTGCGGGGGGGAGCGGTTGGCTCCTACGAGCAGTACTTC; CDR3aa: CASSQVRGGAVGSYEQYF
len: 13; abundance: NA; j_gene: TRBJ1-6; v_gene: TRBV7-2; d_gene: NA; CDR3nt: TGTGCCAGCAGCTTAAGGAGGGGTTCACCCCTCCACTTT; CDR3aa: CASSLRRGSPLHF
len: 16; abundance: NA; j_gene: TRBJ2-3; v_gene: TRBV10-3; d_gene: TRBD1; CDR3nt: TGTGCCATCAGTGTCGGGACAGGGGTAGGCACAGATACGCAGTATTTT; CDR3aa: CAISVGTGVGTDTQYF
len: 14; abundance: once; j_gene: TRBJ1-4; v_gene: TRBV5-1; d_gene: NA; CDR3nt: TGCGCCAGCAGCTTGACAGCAACTAATGAAAAACTGTTTTTT; CDR3aa: CASSLTATNEKLFF
len: 13; abundance: once; j_gene: TRBJ2-7; v_gene: TRBV25-1; d_gene: TRBD2; CDR3nt: TGTGCCAGCAGCCGGGGACTAGCGGGGGAGCAGTACTTC; CDR3aa: CASSRGLAGEQYF
len: 17; abundance: NA; j_gene: TRBJ2-1; v_gene: TRBV4-1; d_gene: TRBD2; CDR3nt: TGCGCCAGCAGCCAAGTTACGACTAGCGGGAGGTGGCATGAGCAGTTCTTC; CDR3aa: CASSQVTTSGRWHEQFF
len: 17; abundance: NA; j_gene: TRBJ1-1; v_gene: TRBV30; d_gene: TRBD1; CDR3nt: TGTGCCTGGAAAATCCCGGGGACAGGGGTTTTGAACACTGAAGCTTTCTTT; CDR3aa: CAWKIPGTGVLNTEAFF
len: 14; abundance: NA; j_gene: TRBJ2-7; v_gene: TRBV7-8; d_gene: TRBD2; CDR3nt: TGTGCCAGCAGCCCGGGGGGGAGCTCCTACGAGCAGTACTTC; CDR3aa: CASSPGGSSYEQYF
len: 17; abundance: NA; j_gene: TRBJ1-2; v_gene: TRBV24-1; d_gene: NA; CDR3nt: TGTGCCACCAGTGAGAAGGAGGGCCGCGGGACGTTCTATGGCTACACCTTC; CDR3aa: CATSEKEGRGTFYGYTF
len: 15; abundance: NA; j_gene: TRBJ2-1; v_gene: TRBV7-9; d_gene: TRBD2; CDR3nt: TGTGCCAGCAGCCGGACTAGCGGGAAGGGCAATGAGCAGTTCTTC; CDR3aa: CASSRTSGKGNEQFF
len: 13; abundance: NA; j_gene: TRBJ1-6; v_gene: TRBV2; d_gene: NA; CDR3nt: TGTGCCTCCGGGGGGGATGGCAATTCACCCCTCCACTTT; CDR3aa: CASGGDGNSPLHF
len: 14; abundance: once; j_gene: TRBJ1-6; v_gene: TRBV19; d_gene: TRBD1; CDR3nt: TGTGCCAGTACCAGGACAGGGGCCGATTCACCCCTCCACTTT; CDR3aa: CASTRTGADSPLHF